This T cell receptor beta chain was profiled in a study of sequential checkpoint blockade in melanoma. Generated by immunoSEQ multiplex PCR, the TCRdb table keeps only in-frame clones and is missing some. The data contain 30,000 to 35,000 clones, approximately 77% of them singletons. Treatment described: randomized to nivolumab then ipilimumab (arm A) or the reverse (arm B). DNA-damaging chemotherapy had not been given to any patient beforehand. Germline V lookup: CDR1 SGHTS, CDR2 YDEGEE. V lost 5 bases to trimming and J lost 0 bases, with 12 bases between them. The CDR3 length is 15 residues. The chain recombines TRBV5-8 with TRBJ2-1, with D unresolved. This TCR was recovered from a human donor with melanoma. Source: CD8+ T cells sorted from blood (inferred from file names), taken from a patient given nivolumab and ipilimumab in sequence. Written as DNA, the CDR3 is TGTGCCAGCAGATTAACCCCGAGCTCCTACAATGAGCAGTTCTTC. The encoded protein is CASRLTPSSYNEQFF.